A selection of T cell receptor beta chains follows, all from one sample in a study of CD8 T cells in ankylosing spondylitis. One entry per CDR3 protein results from TCRdb running MiXCR on the 5' RACE reads. The sample has about 150,000 distinct CDR3 sequences, 7.3% seen once. The sequenced sample was blood, either unsorted or a sorted T cell fraction (not recorded which). Every receptor here comes from a female donor with ankylosing spondylitis or in good health (not recorded which). Each CDR3 is given with its conserved first and last residue. D genes are given only for firm matches. Not every row has a clone size; where given, it reads once, few, many or a size class.

J: TRBJ2-1; D: TRBD1; V: TRBV20-1; size: many; DNA: TGCAGTGCCGACGGACAGGGGACCTACAATGAGCAGTTCTTC; CDR3: CSADGQGTYNEQFF
J: TRBJ1-2; D: NA; V: TRBV20-1; size: many; DNA: TGCAGTGCCCCGTCGCGCTATGGCTACACCTTC; CDR3: CSAPSRYGYTF
J: TRBJ1-1; D: TRBD1; V: TRBV10-3; size: many; DNA: TGTGCCATCAGTGGATCCGGGACAGGGATCATGAACACTGAAGCTTTCTTT; CDR3: CAISGSGTGIMNTEAFF
J: TRBJ1-1; D: TRBD1; V: TRBV7-2; size: many; DNA: TGTGCCAGCAGCTTATTCAGGACAGGGAGGACTGAAGCTTTCTTT; CDR3: CASSLFRTGRTEAFF
J: TRBJ2-7; D: TRBD1; V: TRBV29-1; size: few; DNA: TGCAGCGCCCTCCCGGACAGGGACTACGAGCAGTACTTC; CDR3: CSALPDRDYEQYF
J: TRBJ1-1; D: NA; V: TRBV6-1; size: many; DNA: TGTGCCAGCAGAGAAATCAACAGGAACACTGAAGCTTTCTTT; CDR3: CASREINRNTEAFF
J: TRBJ1-4; D: TRBD1; V: TRBV18; size: once; DNA: TGTGCTAGCTCACGGGACAGTCCTAATGAAAAACTGCTTTTT; CDR3: CASSRDSPNEKLLF
J: TRBJ2-5; D: TRBD2; V: TRBV12-3/TRBV12-4; size: many; DNA: TGTGCCAGCAGTCGATCGGGACTAGCGGTGAAACGAGAGACCCAGTACTTC; CDR3: CASSRSGLAVKRETQYF
J: TRBJ2-3; D: TRBD1; V: TRBV28; size: many; DNA: TGTGCCAGCAGTGGAAACTCAGGGGGCATGACCTATACGCAGTATTTT; CDR3: CASSGNSGGMTYTQYF
J: TRBJ2-3; D: TRBD1; V: TRBV5-1; size: many; DNA: TGCGCCAGCAATACAGGGGGCCCCACAGATACGCAGTATTTT; CDR3: CASNTGGPTDTQYF
J: TRBJ2-5; D: TRBD1; V: TRBV5-1; size: many; DNA: TGCGCCAGCAGCTTGGAGACAGGGGAGCAAGAGACCCAGTACTTC; CDR3: CASSLETGEQETQYF
J: TRBJ1-6; D: TRBD1; V: TRBV20-1; size: many; DNA: TGCAGTGCTAGAGAGGGACAGACGAATTCACCCCTCCACTTT; CDR3: CSAREGQTNSPLHF
J: TRBJ2-6; D: TRBD2; V: TRBV4-1; size: NA; DNA: TGCGCCAGCAGCCGCAAGCCAGGGAGGGTCTCTGGGGCCAACGTCCTGACTTTC; CDR3: CASSRKPGRVSGANVLTF
J: TRBJ1-6; D: NA; V: TRBV5-5; size: NA; DNA: TGTGCCAGCAGCTTGGGGTCTCCTTCACCCCTCCACTTT; CDR3: CASSLGSPSPLHF
J: TRBJ2-5; D: TRBD1; V: TRBV29-1; size: many; DNA: TGCAGCGTGGACAGGGGGCCGGAGACCCAGTACTTC; CDR3: CSVDRGPETQYF
J: TRBJ2-5; D: NA; V: TRBV5-1; size: many; DNA: TGCGCCAGCAGCTTCGGGGGCCGGGAAGAGACCCAGTACTTC; CDR3: CASSFGGREETQYF
J: TRBJ2-1; D: NA; V: TRBV19; size: NA; DNA: TGTGCCAGTAGTAGGACTGCGGGTATAATGATTGAGCAGTTCTTC; CDR3: CASSRTAGIMIEQFF
J: TRBJ2-4; D: TRBD2; V: TRBV6-1; size: many; DNA: TGTGCCAGCAGCCGGGCGGGGGGGGCCAAAAACATTCAGTACTTC; CDR3: CASSRAGGAKNIQYF
J: TRBJ1-4; D: NA; V: TRBV6-1; size: many; DNA: TGTGCCAGCAGGCGACGGACCGTCGATGAAAAACTGTTTTTT; CDR3: CASRRRTVDEKLFF
J: TRBJ1-1; D: NA; V: TRBV6-1; size: many; DNA: TGTGCCAGCACCTCCATTTATTGGGTTAAGGACACTGAAGCTTTCTTT; CDR3: CASTSIYWVKDTEAFF
J: TRBJ1-1; D: NA; V: TRBV12-3/TRBV12-4; size: many; DNA: TGTGCCAGCAGTTTTGGTGGTCTTGGGGGCGACACTGAAGCTTTCTTT; CDR3: CASSFGGLGGDTEAFF
J: TRBJ2-7; D: NA; V: TRBV6-5; size: many; DNA: TGTGCCAGCAGTTACTCGTGGACAGCCTACGAGCAGTACTTC; CDR3: CASSYSWTAYEQYF
J: TRBJ2-1; D: TRBD2; V: TRBV7-8; size: many; DNA: TGTGCCAGCACGCTAGCGGGGGTATTTAGGAATGAGCAGTTCTTC; CDR3: CASTLAGVFRNEQFF
J: TRBJ1-2; D: TRBD1; V: TRBV7-8; size: many; DNA: TGTGCCAGCAGCCAATCCGGGACAGTCCTAAACTATGGCTACACCTTC; CDR3: CASSQSGTVLNYGYTF
J: TRBJ1-4; D: NA; V: TRBV5-8; size: many; DNA: TGTGCCAGCAGCCCCGGACAGAGAAACAATGAAAAACTGTTTTTT; CDR3: CASSPGQRNNEKLFF
J: TRBJ2-7; D: NA; V: TRBV5-1; size: many; DNA: TGCGCCAGCAGCTTGGAGGCGGGTTCCTACGAGCAGTACTTC; CDR3: CASSLEAGSYEQYF
J: TRBJ2-3; D: TRBD2; V: TRBV20-1; size: many; DNA: TGCAGTGCTCCGCTTCCGGGGGGGCAATCAGATACGCAGTATTTT; CDR3: CSAPLPGGQSDTQYF
J: TRBJ1-1; D: TRBD1; V: TRBV12-3/TRBV12-4; size: many; DNA: TGTGCCAGCAGTCACGGACAGGGGTCCACTGAAGCTTTCTTT; CDR3: CASSHGQGSTEAFF
J: TRBJ1-2; D: NA; V: TRBV28; size: many; DNA: TGTGCCAGCATTTTTGGGGGCGGCTATGGCTACACCTTC; CDR3: CASIFGGGYGYTF
J: TRBJ2-3; D: NA; V: TRBV6-2/TRBV6-3; size: many; DNA: TGTGCCAGCAGGAGACCGGTAGATACGCAGTATTTT; CDR3: CASRRPVDTQYF
J: TRBJ1-5; D: TRBD1; V: TRBV6-2/TRBV6-3; size: NA; DNA: TGTGCCAGCAGACCCAACTCCGTGACAGGGTTCAATCAGCCCCAGCATTTT; CDR3: CASRPNSVTGFNQPQHF
J: TRBJ2-2; D: NA; V: TRBV5-1; size: many; DNA: TGCGCCAGCAGTTACAGGGCCGGGGAGCTGTTTTTT; CDR3: CASSYRAGELFF
J: TRBJ2-7; D: NA; V: TRBV5-1; size: many; DNA: TGCGCCAGCAGCTCTCCGCCTTTTTACGAGCAGTACTTC; CDR3: CASSSPPFYEQYF
J: TRBJ2-7; D: NA; V: TRBV6-5; size: many; DNA: TGTGCCAGCAGTTACAATGCGGGGATCTACGAGCAGTACTTC; CDR3: CASSYNAGIYEQYF
J: TRBJ2-2; D: TRBD1; V: TRBV12-3/TRBV12-4; size: many; DNA: TGTGCCAGCAGTTCCGACAGGGGTTGGACCGGGGAGCTGTTTTTT; CDR3: CASSSDRGWTGELFF
J: TRBJ1-1; D: TRBD1; V: TRBV10-3; size: few; DNA: TGTGCCACCACCCGGACAGGGGAAACTGAAGCTTTCTTT; CDR3: CATTRTGETEAFF
J: TRBJ2-3; D: NA; V: TRBV6-2/TRBV6-3; size: many; DNA: TGTGCCAGCAGCGACCCTAGCACAGATACGCAGTATTTT; CDR3: CASSDPSTDTQYF
J: TRBJ1-6; D: NA; V: TRBV12-3/TRBV12-4; size: NA; DNA: TGTGCCAGCAGTTCGGGACCTCCATACGATTCACCCCTCCACTTT; CDR3: CASSSGPPYDSPLHF
J: TRBJ1-4; D: NA; V: TRBV28; size: many; DNA: TGTGCCAGCAGCGAGGGGGGGCAAGAGGAAAAACTGTTTTTT; CDR3: CASSEGGQEEKLFF
J: TRBJ2-7; D: NA; V: TRBV12-3/TRBV12-4; size: NA; DNA: TGTGCCAGCAGCCCCGTTTGGTTGGGGCGCGAGCAGTACTTC; CDR3: CASSPVWLGREQYF
J: TRBJ2-1; D: TRBD1; V: TRBV5-1; size: many; DNA: TGCGCCAGCAGCTTGGTTCCCGGGACAGGGGGCTCTGAGCAGTTCTTC; CDR3: CASSLVPGTGGSEQFF
J: TRBJ1-4; D: NA; V: TRBV12-3/TRBV12-4; size: NA; DNA: TGTGCCAGCAGTTTTGACAGTTCTAATGAAAAACTGTTTTTT; CDR3: CASSFDSSNEKLFF
J: TRBJ1-5; D: NA; V: TRBV5-1; size: few; DNA: TGCGCCAGCAGCTTGGTTGGGGGGATCAATCAGCCCCAGCATTTT; CDR3: CASSLVGGINQPQHF
J: TRBJ2-7; D: NA; V: TRBV30; size: many; DNA: TGTGCCTGGAGGTATGACGGTAGCTCCTACGAGCAGTACTTC; CDR3: CAWRYDGSSYEQYF
J: TRBJ2-5; D: NA; V: TRBV15; size: many; DNA: TGTGCCACCAGCAGGAGTGGACAGCTTAAAGAGACCCAGTACTTC; CDR3: CATSRSGQLKETQYF
J: TRBJ2-7; D: NA; V: TRBV7-9; size: NA; DNA: TGTGCCAGCAGCTTAGCGGGCAGACAAGAGCAGTACTTC; CDR3: CASSLAGRQEQYF
J: TRBJ2-7; D: NA; V: TRBV20-1; size: few; DNA: TGCAGTGCCCCCCGCGAGGGATTCCGCGAGCAGTACTTC; CDR3: CSAPREGFREQYF
J: TRBJ2-3; D: TRBD2; V: TRBV9; size: many; DNA: TGTGCCAGCAGCGTTCTAGCGGGGAGCACAGATACGCAGTATTTT; CDR3: CASSVLAGSTDTQYF
J: TRBJ2-5; D: NA; V: TRBV5-1; size: many; DNA: TGCGCCAGCAGCTTGGAGGCAGGCCAAGAGACCCAGTACTTC; CDR3: CASSLEAGQETQYF
J: TRBJ1-5; D: NA; V: TRBV29-1; size: many; DNA: TGCAGCGTTGGGGGGCCCGGGGGGAATCAGCCCCAGCATTTT; CDR3: CSVGGPGGNQPQHF
J: TRBJ1-1; D: NA; V: TRBV9; size: many; DNA: TGTGCCAGCAGCGCAGACACAAGGAACACTGAAGCTTTCTTT; CDR3: CASSADTRNTEAFF
J: TRBJ2-3; D: TRBD2; V: TRBV20-1; size: many; DNA: TGCAGTGCCGTAGACATACTAGCGGGGGCCAATACTATTACGCAGTATTTT; CDR3: CSAVDILAGANTITQYF
J: TRBJ1-1; D: NA; V: TRBV20-1; size: many; DNA: TGCAGTGGTTTGGGTGACGAGATGAACACTGAAGCTTTCTTT; CDR3: CSGLGDEMNTEAFF
J: TRBJ2-4; D: TRBD1; V: TRBV29-1; size: many; DNA: TGCAGCGCGGGGTTGGGACAGGGAGCCAAAAACATTCAGTACTTC; CDR3: CSAGLGQGAKNIQYF
J: TRBJ2-1; D: NA; V: TRBV25-1; size: once; DNA: TGTGCCAGCAGTGAATGGGGAAGGAATTGGCAGTTCTTC; CDR3: CASSEWGRNWQFF